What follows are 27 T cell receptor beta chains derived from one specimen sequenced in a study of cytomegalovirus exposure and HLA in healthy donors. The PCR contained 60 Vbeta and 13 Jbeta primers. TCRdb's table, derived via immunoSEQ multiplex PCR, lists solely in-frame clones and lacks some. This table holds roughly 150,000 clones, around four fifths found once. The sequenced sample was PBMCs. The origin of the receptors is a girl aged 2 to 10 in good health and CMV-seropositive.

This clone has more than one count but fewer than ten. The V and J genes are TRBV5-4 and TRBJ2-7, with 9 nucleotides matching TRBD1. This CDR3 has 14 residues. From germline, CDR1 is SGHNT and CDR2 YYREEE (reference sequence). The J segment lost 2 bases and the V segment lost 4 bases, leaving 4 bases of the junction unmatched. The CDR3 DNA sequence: TGTGCCAGCAGCCCCGGGACAGGGCCCTACGAGCAGTACTTC. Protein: CASSPGTGPYEQYF.

This chain's CDR3 is CAWSGSDSSSSAFF. The CDR3 region has the DNA TGTGCCTGGAGTGGGTCGGACTCATCCTCGTCGGCTTTCTTT. The V call is TRBV30, the J call TRBJ1-1, with D unresolved. CDR1 and CDR2 from the germline V gene are GTSNPN and SVGIG (reference sequence). The CDR3 contains 14 residues. V dropped 1 base and J dropped 11 bases, with 20 bases sitting between them.

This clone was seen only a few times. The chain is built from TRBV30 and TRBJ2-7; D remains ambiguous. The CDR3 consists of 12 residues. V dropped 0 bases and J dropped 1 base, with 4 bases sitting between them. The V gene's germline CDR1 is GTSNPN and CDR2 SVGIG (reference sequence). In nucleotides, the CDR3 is TGTGCCTGGAGTGTTATGTCCTACGAGCAGTACTTC. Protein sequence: CAWSVMSYEQYF. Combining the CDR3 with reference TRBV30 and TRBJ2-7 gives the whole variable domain SQTIHQWPATLVQPVGSPLSLECTVEGTSNPNLYWYRQAAGRGLQLLFYSVGIGQISSEVPQNLSASRPQDRQFILSSKKLLLSDSGFYLCAWSVMSYEQYFGPGTRLTVT.

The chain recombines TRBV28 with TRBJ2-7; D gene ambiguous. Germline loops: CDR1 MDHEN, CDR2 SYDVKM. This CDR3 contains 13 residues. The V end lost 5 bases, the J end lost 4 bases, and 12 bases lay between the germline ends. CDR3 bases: TGTGCCAGCAGTCCCCCTAAGAGATACGAGCAGTACTTC. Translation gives CASSPPKRYEQYF.

As DNA, the CDR3 is TGTGCCAGCAGCCCCGGGTGGGTAAATCAGCCCCAGCATTTT. It yields the protein CASSPGWVNQPQHF. The chain is built from TRBV7-9 and TRBJ1-5; D is undetermined. Germline V gene lookup returns CDR1 SEHNR and CDR2 FQNEAQ (reference sequence). V lost 5 bases and J 4 bases, leaving 12 bases between the germline ends. The CDR3 is made up of 14 amino acids.

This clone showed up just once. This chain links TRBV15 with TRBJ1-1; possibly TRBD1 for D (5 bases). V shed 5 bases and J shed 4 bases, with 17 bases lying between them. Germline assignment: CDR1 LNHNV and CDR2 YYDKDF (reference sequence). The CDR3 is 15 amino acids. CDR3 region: CATSPVPGGSTEAFF. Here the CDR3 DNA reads TGTGCCACCAGCCCTGTGCCGGGGGGAAGCACTGAAGCTTTCTTT.

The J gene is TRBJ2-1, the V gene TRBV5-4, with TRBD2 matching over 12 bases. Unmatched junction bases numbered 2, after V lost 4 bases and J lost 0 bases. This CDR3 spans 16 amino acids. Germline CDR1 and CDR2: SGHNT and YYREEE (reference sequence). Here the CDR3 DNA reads TGTGCCAGCAGCCGACTAGCGGGGGACTCCTACAATGAGCAGTTCTTC. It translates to CASSRLAGDSYNEQFF.

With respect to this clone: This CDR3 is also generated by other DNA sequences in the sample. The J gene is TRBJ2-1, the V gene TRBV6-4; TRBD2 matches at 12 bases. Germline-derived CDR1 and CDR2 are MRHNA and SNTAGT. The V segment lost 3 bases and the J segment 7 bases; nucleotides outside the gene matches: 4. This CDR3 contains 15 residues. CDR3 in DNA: TGTGCCAGCAGTGAACTAGCGGGAGGTGGGAATGAGCAGTTCTTC. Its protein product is CASSELAGGGNEQFF.

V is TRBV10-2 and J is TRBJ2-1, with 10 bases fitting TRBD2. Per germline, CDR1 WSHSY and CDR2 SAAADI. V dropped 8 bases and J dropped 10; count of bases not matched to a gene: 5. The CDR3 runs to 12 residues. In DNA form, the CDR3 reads TGCGCCAGCGGGGGGACTAGCGCAGAGCAGTTCTTC. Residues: CASGGTSAEQFF.

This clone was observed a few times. As DNA, the CDR3 is TGTGCCAGCAGAGGGGTAGGGGCTGGGTACAATGAGCAGTTCTTC. This codes for CASRGVGAGYNEQFF. This chain joins TRBV28 and TRBJ2-1, with a tentative D call TRBD1 (5 bases). The CDR3 is 15 residues long. V was cut by 6 bases and J by 4 bases, with 16 bases left in between. CDR1 is MDHEN and CDR2 is SYDVKM in the germline V gene.

DNA for the CDR3: TGTGCCAGCAGCGTAGTGGCGGGGCCTGGGGCCAACGTCCTGACTTTC. Its protein is CASSVVAGPGANVLTF. This sequence joins TRBV9 and TRBJ2-6; D might be TRBD2 (6 bases). The CDR3 totals 16 residues. CDR1 SGDLS and CDR2 YYNGEE come from the germline V gene. V was cut by 0 bases and J by 2 bases, with 9 bases left in between.

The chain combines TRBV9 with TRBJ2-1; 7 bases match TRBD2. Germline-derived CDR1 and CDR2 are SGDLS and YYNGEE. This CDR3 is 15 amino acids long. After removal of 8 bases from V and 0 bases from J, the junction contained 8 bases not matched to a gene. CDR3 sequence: CASQAGLSSYNEQFF. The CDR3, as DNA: TGTGCCAGTCAAGCGGGGCTAAGCTCCTACAATGAGCAGTTCTTC.

CDR3: CASRPIRGLGTEAFF. The CDR3 bases are TGTGCCAGCAGGCCTATCAGGGGGCTGGGCACTGAAGCTTTCTTT. J is TRBJ1-1 and V is TRBV2; 8 positions agree with TRBD1. The CDR3 sequence is 15 residues long. In germline, CDR1 is SNHLY, CDR2 FYNNEI. J was trimmed by 4 bases and V by 6 bases; bases with no gene match: 10.

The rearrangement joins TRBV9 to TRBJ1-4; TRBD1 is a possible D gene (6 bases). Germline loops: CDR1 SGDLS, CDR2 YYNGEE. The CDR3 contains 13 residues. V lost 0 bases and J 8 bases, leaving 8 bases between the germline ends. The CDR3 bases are TGTGCCAGCAGCGTAGGGGACAACGAAAAACTGTTTTTT. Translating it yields CASSVGDNEKLFF.

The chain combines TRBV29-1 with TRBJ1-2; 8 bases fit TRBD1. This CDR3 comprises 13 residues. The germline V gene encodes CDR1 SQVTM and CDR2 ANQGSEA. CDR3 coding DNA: TGCAGTGCCCTAGGGACAGGAGTTTATGGCTACACCTTC. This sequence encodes CSALGTGVYGYTF.

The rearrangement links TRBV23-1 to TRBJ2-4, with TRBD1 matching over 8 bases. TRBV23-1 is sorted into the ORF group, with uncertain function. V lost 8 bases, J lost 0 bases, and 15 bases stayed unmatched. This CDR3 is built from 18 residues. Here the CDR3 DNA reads TGCGCCAGCCGGCTCAGGGGGCGAGGTGATATAGCCAAAAACATTCAGTACTTC. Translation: CASRLRGRGDIAKNIQYF.

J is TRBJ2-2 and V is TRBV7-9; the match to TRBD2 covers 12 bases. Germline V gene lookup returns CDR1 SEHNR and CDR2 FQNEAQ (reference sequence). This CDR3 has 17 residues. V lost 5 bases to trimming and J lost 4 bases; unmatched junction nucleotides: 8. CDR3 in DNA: TGTGCCAGCAGCCCGACTAGCGGGAGTTTTACCACCGGGGAGCTGTTTTTT. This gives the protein CASSPTSGSFTTGELFF.

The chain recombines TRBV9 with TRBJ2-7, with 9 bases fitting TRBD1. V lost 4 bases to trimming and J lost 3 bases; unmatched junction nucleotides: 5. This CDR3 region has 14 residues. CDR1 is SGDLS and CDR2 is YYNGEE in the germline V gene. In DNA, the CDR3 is TGTGCCAGCAGCCCCCGGGACAGGGACTACGAGCAGTACTTC. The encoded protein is CASSPRDRDYEQYF.

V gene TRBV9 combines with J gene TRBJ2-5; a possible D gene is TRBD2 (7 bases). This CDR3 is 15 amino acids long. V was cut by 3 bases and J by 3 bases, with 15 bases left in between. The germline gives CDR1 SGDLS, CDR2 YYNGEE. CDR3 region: CASSGGGAVKETQYF. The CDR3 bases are TGTGCCAGCAGCGGAGGGGGGGCGGTCAAAGAGACCCAGTACTTC.

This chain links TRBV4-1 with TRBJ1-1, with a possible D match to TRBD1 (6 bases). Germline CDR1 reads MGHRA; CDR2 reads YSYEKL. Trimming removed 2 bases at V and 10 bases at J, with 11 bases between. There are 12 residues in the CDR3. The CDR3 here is CASSQRTGIAFF. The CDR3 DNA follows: TGCGCCAGCAGCCAACGAACAGGGATAGCTTTCTTT.

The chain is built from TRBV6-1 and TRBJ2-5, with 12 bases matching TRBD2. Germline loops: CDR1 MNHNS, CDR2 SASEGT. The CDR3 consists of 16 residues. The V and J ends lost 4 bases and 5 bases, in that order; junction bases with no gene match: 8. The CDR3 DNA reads TGTGCCAGCAGTGTCCCTAGCGGGAGGGCGGGTGAGACCCAGTACTTC. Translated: CASSVPSGRAGETQYF.

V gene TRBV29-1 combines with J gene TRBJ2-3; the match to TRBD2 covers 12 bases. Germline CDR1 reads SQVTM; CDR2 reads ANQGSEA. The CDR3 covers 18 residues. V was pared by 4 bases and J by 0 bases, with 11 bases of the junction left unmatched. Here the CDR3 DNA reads TGCAGCGTTGTCGGGGCTAGCGGGAGGGGGACTAGCACAGATACGCAGTATTTT. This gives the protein CSVVGASGRGTSTDTQYF.

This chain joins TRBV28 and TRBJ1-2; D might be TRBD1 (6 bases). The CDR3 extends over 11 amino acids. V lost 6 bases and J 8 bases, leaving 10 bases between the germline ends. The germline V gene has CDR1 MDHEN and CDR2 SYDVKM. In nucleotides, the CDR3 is TGTGCCAGCAGCCAGGGGTACGGCTACACCTTC. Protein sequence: CASSQGYGYTF.

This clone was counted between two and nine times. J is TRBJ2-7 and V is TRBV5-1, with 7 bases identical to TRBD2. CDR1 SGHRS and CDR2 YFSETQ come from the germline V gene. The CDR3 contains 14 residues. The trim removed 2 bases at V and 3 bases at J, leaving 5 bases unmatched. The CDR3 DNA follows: TGCGCCAGCAGCTTACGGGCGGGGGACTACGAGCAGTACTTC. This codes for CASSLRAGDYEQYF. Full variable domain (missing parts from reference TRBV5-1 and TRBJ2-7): KAGVTQTPRYLIKTRGQQVTLSCSPISGHRSVSWYQQTPGQGLQFLFEYFSETQRNKGNFPGRFSGRQFSNSRSEMNVSTLELGDSALYLCASSLRAGDYEQYFGPGTRLTVT.

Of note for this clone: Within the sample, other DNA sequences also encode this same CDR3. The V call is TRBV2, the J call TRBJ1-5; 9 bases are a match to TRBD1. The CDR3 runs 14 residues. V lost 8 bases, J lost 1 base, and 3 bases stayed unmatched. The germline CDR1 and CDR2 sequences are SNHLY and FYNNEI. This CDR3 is CASRDRVSNQPQHF. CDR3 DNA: TGTGCCAGCCGGGACAGGGTCAGCAATCAGCCCCAGCATTTT.

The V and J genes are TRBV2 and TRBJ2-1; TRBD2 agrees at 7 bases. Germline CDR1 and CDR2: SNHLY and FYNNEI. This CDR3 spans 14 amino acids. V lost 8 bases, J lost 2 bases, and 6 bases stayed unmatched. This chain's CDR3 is CASYLAETYNEQFF. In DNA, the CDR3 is TGTGCCAGCTACCTAGCGGAGACCTACAATGAGCAGTTCTTC.

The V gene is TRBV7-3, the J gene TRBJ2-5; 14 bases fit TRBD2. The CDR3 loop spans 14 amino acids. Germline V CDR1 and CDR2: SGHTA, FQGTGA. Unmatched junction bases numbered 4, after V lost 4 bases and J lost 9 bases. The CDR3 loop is CASSSGLAGDPQYF. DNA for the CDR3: TGTGCCAGCAGCTCGGGACTAGCGGGAGACCCCCAGTACTTC.